The rows below give T cell receptor beta chains drawn from one sample of a study of shared T cell receptors in the human thymus. Clones were sequenced by immunoSEQ multiplex PCR, and TCRdb holds only the in-frame ones, with some missing. The sample contains 500,000 to 850,000 clones, roughly 86% of which appear only once. The same specimen was also included in a second study, on human thymus T cells.

The sequenced material came from thymocytes. The receptors were gathered from a boy younger than two with a congenital heart defect. Both conserved end residues are part of each CDR3. Each record gives: J gene, V gene, clone size, D gene, CDR3 DNA, CDR3 protein. The D gene is left open where the match is weak. The size field is filled for only some rows; it gives once, few, many or a size class.

TRBJ1-3	TRBV5-4	once	TRBD1	TGTGCCAGCAGGGACCGGGACAGCGGAAACACCATATATTTT	CASRDRDSGNTIYF
TRBJ2-1	TRBV16	once	TRBD2	TGTGCCAGCAGCCAGTCGGGACTAGCGGGAGAGCAGTTCTTC	CASSQSGLAGEQFF
TRBJ1-4	TRBV2	-	TRBD1	TGTGCCAGGGGAAGACAGGGTGGAGAAAAACTGTTTTTT	CARGRQGGEKLFF
TRBJ1-5	TRBV4-1	-	-	TGCGCCAGCAGCCAAGATACGTCGGGGGGCTGGGATCAGCCCCAGCATTTT	CASSQDTSGGWDQPQHF
TRBJ2-3	TRBV4-3	few	TRBD2	TGCGCCAGCAGCCAACTAGCGGGCTACACAGATACGCAGTATTTT	CASSQLAGYTDTQYF
TRBJ2-1	TRBV4-3	-	TRBD2	TGCGCCAGCAGCCAAGATTGGACTAGCGGGAGGGCCAATGAGCAGTTCTTC	CASSQDWTSGRANEQFF
TRBJ1-5	TRBV11-2	-	TRBD1	TGTGCCAGCAGCTTAGCCGAGACGGGACAGGGTAGCAATCAGCCCCAGCATTTT	CASSLAETGQGSNQPQHF
TRBJ1-5	TRBV28	-	-	TGTGCCAGCGTTGGGGAGGATCAGCCCCAGCATTTT	CASVGEDQPQHF
TRBJ2-2	TRBV11-3	-	-	TGTGCCAGTCAACGGACAGCGAACACCGGGGAGCTGTTTTTT	CASQRTANTGELFF
TRBJ2-3	TRBV9	-	-	TGTGCCAGCAGCGCCGCGGAGCTGGTGAAAGATACGCAGTATTTT	CASSAAELVKDTQYF
TRBJ2-7	TRBV27	-	TRBD1	TGTGCCAGCAGCACCCCCGAGGGGGCTAGCTACGAGCAGTACTTC	CASSTPEGASYEQYF
TRBJ2-7	TRBV27	once	TRBD2	TGTGCCAGCAGTCTCTTAGCGGGGGGTAACTACGAGCAGTACTTC	CASSLLAGGNYEQYF